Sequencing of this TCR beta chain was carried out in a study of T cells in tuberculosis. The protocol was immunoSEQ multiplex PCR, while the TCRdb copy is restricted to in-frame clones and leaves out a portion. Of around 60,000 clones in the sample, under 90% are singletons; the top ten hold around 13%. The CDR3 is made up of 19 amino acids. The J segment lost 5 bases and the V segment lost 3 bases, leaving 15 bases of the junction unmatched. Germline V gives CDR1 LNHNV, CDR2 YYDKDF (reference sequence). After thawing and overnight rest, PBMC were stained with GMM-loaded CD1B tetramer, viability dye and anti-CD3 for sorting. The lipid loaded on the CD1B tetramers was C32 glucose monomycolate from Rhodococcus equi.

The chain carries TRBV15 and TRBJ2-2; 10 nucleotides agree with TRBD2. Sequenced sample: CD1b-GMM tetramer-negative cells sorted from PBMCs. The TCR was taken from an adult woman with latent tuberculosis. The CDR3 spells CATSRRLRGLARRTGELFF. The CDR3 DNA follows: TGTGCCACCAGCAGGCGTCTAAGGGGACTAGCGAGAAGGACCGGGGAGCTGTTTTTT.